The clone carrying this T cell receptor (beta chain) came up once. Participants were aged about 18 to 100 years from roughly 26 US areas. Produced via immunoSEQ multiplex PCR; TCRdb's table is partial and in-frame only. The sample consists of nearly 400,000 clones, 85% to 90% of them appearing once. The sample is drawn from a study of blood T cell repertoires in COVID-19. Germline V lookup: CDR1 SGHRS, CDR2 YFSETQ. The CDR3 covers 17 residues. Unmatched junction bases numbered 10, after V lost 1 base and J lost 6 bases. Sequencing used PBMCs or T cells enriched from blood (not recorded which). The receptor was isolated from a woman aged 25 to 39 who had recovered from COVID-19. This chain joins TRBV5-1 and TRBJ2-1; 10 nucleotides line up with TRBD2. The CDR3 reads CASSLRLAGGPFNEQFF. In nucleotides, the CDR3 is TGCGCCAGCAGCTTGAGATTAGCGGGAGGCCCTTTCAATGAGCAGTTCTTC.